Listed below are T cell receptor beta chains from one sample, sequenced in a study of CD8 T cells in Susac syndrome. One entry per CDR3 protein, called by TCRdb with MiXCR from the immunoSEQ multiplex PCR reads. Here the sample spans approximately 190,000 distinct CDR3 sequences, roughly 92% being singletons. Sample: CD4+ T cells from PBMCs. Source of these receptors: a human donor in good health. The CDR3 runs from the conserved cysteine through the conserved F or W. A D gene is named only where the DNA matches it firmly. The listing skips clone size in some rows; elsewhere it reads once, few, many or a size class.

V gene	clone size	J gene	D gene	CDR3 protein	CDR3 DNA
TRBV20-1	-	TRBJ2-4	-	CSANPIRRGIGIQYF	TGCAGTGCGAACCCTATAAGGAGGGGAATCGGCATTCAGTACTTC
TRBV12-3/TRBV12-4	-	TRBJ1-4	-	CASSFGRTNEKLFF	TGTGCCAGCAGTTTTGGCAGGACTAATGAAAAACTGTTTTTT
TRBV24-1	-	TRBJ1-5	-	CATSDMRHGNQPQHF	TGTGCCACCAGTGATATGAGACACGGCAATCAGCCCCAGCATTTT
TRBV6-2/TRBV6-3	-	TRBJ2-6	-	CASSYSGPGANVLTF	TGTGCCAGCAGTTACTCTGGTCCCGGGGCCAACGTCCTGACTTTC
TRBV20-1	-	TRBJ2-6	TRBD2	CSAGPGLANGANVLTF	TGCAGTGCTGGCCCGGGACTAGCGAACGGGGCCAACGTCCTGACTTTC
TRBV7-2	-	TRBJ2-1	TRBD2	CASSPTSGAYNEQFF	TGTGCCAGCAGCCCAACTAGCGGGGCCTACAATGAGCAGTTCTTC
TRBV19	-	TRBJ1-5	-	CASSPRRSWRNQPQHF	TGTGCCAGTAGTCCCCGTCGTAGTTGGCGCAATCAGCCCCAGCATTTT
TRBV5-6	once	TRBJ1-6	TRBD1	CASSLGTGRLNSPLHF	TGTGCCAGCAGCCTTGGGACAGGGAGATTAAATTCACCCCTCCACTTT
TRBV20-1	once	TRBJ1-4	TRBD1	CSADNPGQGDEKLFF	TGCAGTGCTGACAATCCGGGACAGGGGGATGAAAAACTGTTTTTT
TRBV9	-	TRBJ2-1	-	CASSQQSSYNEQFF	TGTGCCAGCAGCCAGCAAAGCTCCTACAATGAGCAGTTCTTC
TRBV7-2	-	TRBJ2-6	-	CASSLAKNPAGANVLTF	TGTGCCAGCAGCTTAGCGAAAAACCCAGCGGGGGCCAACGTCCTGACTTTC
TRBV19	-	TRBJ1-6	TRBD1	CASSMRQGNSPLHF	TGTGCCAGTAGTATGCGACAGGGGAATTCACCCCTCCACTTT
TRBV19	once	TRBJ2-5	TRBD2	CASSRGGLVKETQYF	TGTGCCAGTTCTCGAGGGGGACTAGTGAAAGAGACCCAGTACTTC
TRBV29-1	-	TRBJ2-3	-	CSVEDMTDTQYF	TGCAGCGTTGAAGATATGACAGATACGCAGTATTTT
TRBV7-9	-	TRBJ2-7	-	CASSLAGISYEQYF	TGTGCCAGCAGCTTAGCGGGGATCTCCTACGAGCAGTACTTC
TRBV19	-	TRBJ2-2	TRBD1	CASTDRGLTGELFF	TGTGCCAGCACGGACAGGGGGCTAACCGGGGAGCTGTTTTTT
TRBV5-4	-	TRBJ1-6	-	CASSLQGTPRSPLHF	TGTGCCAGCAGCCTTCAGGGGACACCGAGATCACCCCTCCACTTT
TRBV6-1	-	TRBJ1-4	-	CASSDGGQGEKLFF	TGTGCCAGCAGTGATGGGGGGCAGGGTGAAAAACTGTTTTTT
TRBV28	-	TRBJ2-7	-	CASSQLSEQYF	TGTGCCAGCAGTCAACTCTCCGAGCAGTACTTC
TRBV28	-	TRBJ1-1	-	CASSSPGELEAFF	TGTGCCAGCAGTTCGCCGGGCGAACTCGAAGCTTTCTTT
TRBV29-1	-	TRBJ2-6	-	CSVASSGANVLTF	TGCAGCGTCGCTAGCTCTGGGGCCAACGTCCTGACTTTC
TRBV4-3	-	TRBJ1-4	-	CASSQVHGPPNEKLFF	TGCGCCAGCAGCCAAGTCCACGGACCCCCTAATGAAAAACTGTTTTTT
TRBV28	-	TRBJ2-5	-	CASSLVGAVVETQYF	TGTGCCAGCAGTCTTGTCGGGGCAGTTGTAGAGACCCAGTACTTC
TRBV7-8	once	TRBJ2-2	-	CASPTANTGELFF	TGTGCCAGCCCGACAGCGAACACCGGGGAGCTGTTTTTT
TRBV29-1	-	TRBJ1-2	-	CSVEANRRSYGYTF	TGCAGCGTTGAAGCCAACAGACGATCATATGGCTACACCTTC
TRBV5-1	-	TRBJ1-6	-	CASKTGSYNSPLHF	TGCGCCAGCAAGACGGGCTCCTATAATTCACCCCTCCACTTT
TRBV19	-	TRBJ1-1	-	CASSIPGNTEAFF	TGTGCCAGTAGTATCCCCGGAAACACTGAAGCTTTCTTT
TRBV7-2	-	TRBJ1-4	TRBD1	CASSSDRVNEKLFF	TGTGCCAGCAGCTCGGACAGGGTTAATGAAAAACTGTTTTTT
TRBV28	-	TRBJ2-3	TRBD2	CASSFSGGPGTDTQYF	TGTGCCAGCAGTTTTTCGGGGGGGCCGGGCACAGATACGCAGTATTTT
TRBV7-8	-	TRBJ2-1	TRBD2	CASSPKRGLAYNEQFF	TGTGCCAGCAGCCCAAAGCGGGGACTAGCCTACAATGAGCAGTTCTTC
TRBV4-3	-	TRBJ1-1	-	CASSQVGGPEAFF	TGCGCCAGCAGCCAAGTGGGGGGTCCTGAAGCTTTCTTT
TRBV7-2	-	TRBJ1-6	TRBD1	CASSGGDRYSPLHF	TGTGCCAGCAGCGGAGGGGACAGATATTCACCCCTCCACTTT
TRBV24-1	-	TRBJ2-5	TRBD1	CATSESAGGRGTQYF	TGTGCCACCAGTGAGTCGGCAGGGGGAAGGGGGACCCAGTACTTC
TRBV12-3/TRBV12-4	-	TRBJ2-7	TRBD2	CASSLAGTIGYEQYF	TGTGCCAGCAGTTTAGCGGGGACTATAGGCTACGAGCAGTACTTC
TRBV3-1	-	TRBJ2-2	TRBD1	CASSVFAGQANTGELFF	TGTGCCAGCAGCGTTTTCGCCGGACAGGCGAACACCGGGGAGCTGTTTTTT
TRBV20-1	-	TRBJ2-7	-	CSALTRDEQYF	TGCAGTGCTCTCACCAGGGACGAGCAGTACTTC
TRBV30	-	TRBJ1-1	-	CAGSGKNTEAFF	TGTGCCGGATCCGGGAAAAACACTGAAGCTTTCTTT
TRBV3-1	-	TRBJ1-2	-	CASSQSDFGYTF	TGTGCCAGCAGCCAATCAGATTTCGGCTACACCTTC
TRBV5-4	-	TRBJ2-4	-	CASSLQTRTIQYF	TGTGCCAGCAGCCTCCAGACTAGGACCATTCAGTACTTC
TRBV14	once	TRBJ2-3	TRBD2	CASSWIGGEHTDTQYF	TGTGCCAGCAGTTGGATCGGGGGGGAACACACAGATACGCAGTATTTT
TRBV6-1	once	TRBJ2-5	TRBD2	CATSTAGGAGETQYF	TGTGCCACCTCTACAGCGGGAGGGGCCGGAGAGACCCAGTACTTC
TRBV11-2	few	TRBJ1-2	-	CASSLAGGPDYGYTF	TGTGCCAGCAGCTTAGCTGGGGGTCCGGACTATGGCTACACCTTC
TRBV4-3	-	TRBJ1-1	-	CASRRQGGGLTEAFF	TGCGCCAGCAGACGTCAAGGCGGGGGGCTGACTGAAGCTTTCTTT
TRBV20-1	-	TRBJ2-3	-	CSAGGRQGRDTQYF	TGCAGTGCTGGGGGGCGACAGGGAAGAGATACGCAGTATTTT
TRBV19	-	TRBJ2-2	TRBD1	CASTRGRWTGGTGELFF	TGTGCCAGTACTAGAGGAAGATGGACAGGAGGAACCGGGGAGCTGTTTTTT
TRBV29-1	-	TRBJ2-5	TRBD2	CSVARGGSETQYF	TGCAGCGTCGCCCGGGGGGGATCGGAGACCCAGTACTTC
TRBV7-2	-	TRBJ1-1	-	CASSRRVTEAFF	TGTGCCAGCAGTCGAAGGGTCACTGAAGCTTTCTTT
TRBV5-1	-	TRBJ2-5	-	CASQEGALGKTQYF	TGCGCCAGCCAAGAAGGGGCCCTTGGAAAGACCCAGTACTTC
TRBV29-1	once	TRBJ1-3	-	CSVTGYANTIYF	TGCAGCGTTACAGGGTACGCAAACACCATATATTTT
TRBV12-3/TRBV12-4	-	TRBJ1-1	-	CASRARGAFF	TGTGCCAGCAGGGCGAGGGGAGCTTTCTTT
TRBV28	-	TRBJ1-6	-	CASSFWQGASTLHF	TGTGCCAGCAGTTTCTGGCAGGGTGCTTCGACCCTCCACTTT
TRBV19	-	TRBJ1-1	-	CASSEPGQNTEAFF	TGTGCCAGTAGTGAACCGGGACAGAACACTGAAGCTTTCTTT
TRBV5-1	-	TRBJ1-2	-	CASSPPGGSEQLYTF	TGCGCCAGCAGCCCCCCAGGTGGCTCCGAACAGCTGTACACCTTC